Given below is one T cell receptor beta chain in context. Per germline, CDR1 LNHNV and CDR2 YYDKDF (reference sequence). Between the trimmed V and J ends, which lost 0 bases and 2 bases, there was a span of 11 bases. The CDR3 sequence is 16 residues long. In the original analysis: Reference gene primer amplification in the assay estimated nucleated cell counts. Profiling relied on immunoSEQ multiplex PCR, and the TCRdb table lists in-frame clones only, not all of them. V and J calls and clone size are copied from that table; D and trimming were computed from the DNA. This sample has 300,000 or so clones, with around nine tenths found just once. The sample belongs to a study of blood T cell repertoires in COVID-19. The wider study: Whether acute or convalescent, the COVID-19 samples came from the United States, Italy and Spain.

The sequence was collected from a man in his 60s who had recovered from COVID-19. The chain carries TRBV15 and TRBJ1-3, with D unclear. Sequences were obtained from PBMCs or T cells enriched from blood (not recorded which). CDR3 in DNA: TGTGCCACCAGCAGAGATACCAAAGGAGCTGGAAACACCATATATTTT. Translating it yields CATSRDTKGAGNTIYF. Together with reference TRBV15 and TRBJ1-3, the CDR3 gives the full variable domain: DAMVIQNPRYQVTQFGKPVTLSCSQTLNHNVMYWYQQKSSQAPKLLFHYYDKDFNNEADTPDNFQSRRPNTSFCFLDIRSPGLGDTAMYLCATSRDTKGAGNTIYFGEGSWLTVV.